The clone carrying this T cell receptor beta chain has at least ten counts. Its antigen is still unknown. The entry originates in a study of regulatory T cells in long-lasting Graves disease. General observations from the study: A greater number of public clonotypes (about 3,000) was shared by persistent patients than by new patients (roughly 880).

Looked up from germline, CDR1 is DFQATT and CDR2 is SNEGSKA (reference sequence). The CDR3 runs to 16 residues. Trimming cost V 4 bases and J 3 bases; bases outside gene matches: 10. The authors built TCR beta libraries using iRepertoire HTBI primers and Arm-PCR of CDR3 regions. In TCRdb, the multiplex PCR reads were re-called with MiXCR into one record per CDR3 protein. The repertoire holds 500,000 or so distinct CDR3 sequences, with around 15% as singletons. Time point indicated: newly diagnosed GD, antithyroid drugs for less than 3 months. There was RNA extracted from PBMCs, and the TCR library was made from it. These same data were also listed under a study on T cells in Graves' hyperthyroidism and ophthalmopathy.

The sample in question was peripheral blood mononuclear cells (PBMCs), obtained at new diagnosis, from a patient treated with antithyroid drugs. The gene calls are TRBV20-1 and TRBJ2-3, with 10 bases that match TRBD1. This TCR came from a man between 35 and 55 years old with Graves disease. The CDR3 region is CSATDRGRVGTDTQYF. The CDR3, as DNA: TGCAGTGCTACTGACAGGGGGCGAGTTGGAACAGATACGCAGTATTTT.